This passage covers 3 T cell receptor beta chains from one sample sequenced in a study of shared clonotypes between healthy human individuals. Only in-frame clones appear in the TCRdb table, and some are missing; sequencing was by immunoSEQ multiplex PCR. The sample has around 990,000 clones, around three quarters seen once. Sequenced sample: memory CD4+ T cells from PBMCs. Described subset: CD45RA-negative fraction. All receptors come from a man younger than 35 in good health. Some clones in this sample may be carry-over from other donors' samples.

This sequence joins TRBV28 and TRBJ1-2, with D possibly being TRBD1 (6 bases). V gave up 8 bases and J gave up 4 bases, with 17 bases separating them. The CDR3 runs to 14 residues. Germline assignment: CDR1 MDHEN and CDR2 SYDVKM. CDR3 nucleotide sequence: TGTGCCAGCGAAGGGGGGCGGAACCTCTATGGCTACACCTTC. Its translation: CASEGGRNLYGYTF.

This sequence joins TRBV18 and TRBJ2-3; D is unclear. Germline V gives CDR1 KGHSH, CDR2 LQKENI. The CDR3 consists of 14 residues. V was pared by 1 base and J by 0 bases, with 5 bases between. The CDR3 region is CASSPQQSTDTQYF. Here the CDR3 DNA reads TGTGCCAGCTCACCACAACAAAGCACAGATACGCAGTATTTT.

The chain uses TRBV6-4 and TRBJ1-1, with no clear D. V dropped 6 bases and J dropped 0 bases, with 11 bases sitting between them. This CDR3 contains 14 residues. CDR1 MRHNA and CDR2 SNTAGT come from the germline V gene. Here the CDR3 DNA reads TGTGCCAGCAGGGGAACACACATGAACACTGAAGCTTTCTTT. This encodes CASRGTHMNTEAFF.